One and the same sample provided the 3 T cell receptor beta chains below, sequenced in a study of immune evolution from preneoplasia to lung adenocarcinoma listed by TCRdb under 2021. Libraries were made using the immunoSEQ multiplex PCR assay. TCRdb stores this immuneACCESS table with in-frame sequences only. Part of the clones is absent; in the studies checked, under half of the shortfall reflects unresolved V genes, and no reason is known for the rest. This sample has 5,000 or so clones in its table, and around 79% of those were observed once. The ten largest clones add up to roughly 9.4% of the sample. The specimen was FFPE lung adenocarcinoma in situ tissue. The sample's cell subset or site, from its label and the paper: preinvasive adenocarcinoma in situ (AIS). These receptors came from a person aged 60 to 85 with lung adenocarcinoma.

V and J are TRBV5-1 and TRBJ2-1; tentatively, D is TRBD1 (6 bases). V lost 3 bases and J lost 1, with 11 bases in between. The CDR3 contains 15 residues. From germline, CDR1 is SGHRS and CDR2 YFSETQ. CDR3 sequence: CASSSMTGSYNEQFF. CDR3 bases: TGCGCCAGCAGCTCAATGACAGGATCCTACAATGAGCAGTTCTTC. Supplemented by reference TRBV5-1 and TRBJ2-1, the full variable domain reads KAGVTQTPRYLIKTRGQQVTLSCSPISGHRSVSWYQQTPGQGLQFLFEYFSETQRNKGNFPGRFSGRQFSNSRSEMNVSTLELGDSALYLCASSSMTGSYNEQFFGPGTRLTVL.

The genes are TRBV30 and TRBJ2-7; 9 nucleotides match TRBD1. The CDR3 sequence is 15 residues long. V was clipped by 5 bases and J by 3 bases; unmatched bases: 11. Germline V gene data show CDR1 as GTSNPN and CDR2 as SVGIG (reference sequence). In DNA form, the CDR3 reads TGTGCCTGGGGTAAAGACTGGACAGGGGACTACGAGCAGTACTTC. Amino acid sequence: CAWGKDWTGDYEQYF.

The chain carries TRBV9 and TRBJ1-1; unclear D gene. Looked up from germline, CDR1 is SGDLS and CDR2 is YYNGEE. This CDR3 has 15 amino acids. Trimming left V 3 bases short and J 1 base short, with 13 bases between. CDR3 in amino acids: CASSGPSKQNTEAFF. Written as DNA, the CDR3 is TGTGCCAGCAGCGGACCTTCCAAACAGAACACTGAAGCTTTCTTT.